A selection of T cell receptor beta chains follows, all from one sample in a study of Ad26.COV2.S vaccination and SARS-CoV-2 variants. Here immunoSEQ multiplex PCR was the method, and the copy in TCRdb shows in-frame clones only, minus some. The sample has roughly 420,000 clones, roughly 88% seen once. The material sequenced was peripheral blood, taken in a trial of Ad26.COV2.S vaccine versus placebo. Receptor source: a person aged 18 to 59 who received the Ad26.COV2.S COVID-19 vaccine or a placebo. Both conserved end residues are part of each CDR3. The D gene is left open where the match is weak. A row's size may be missing; if present it is once, few, many or a size class.

d_gene	len	v_gene	abundance	j_gene	CDR3nt	CDR3aa
TRBD1	13	TRBV6-5	-	TRBJ1-4	TGTGCCAGCATGATAACCACAGGGGATAAACTGTTTTTT	CASMITTGDKLFF
-	14	TRBV18	-	TRBJ2-4	TGTGCCAGCGGGCCAGGGGCGACCAAAAACATTCAGTACTTC	CASGPGATKNIQYF
-	16	TRBV7-2	-	TRBJ1-1	TGTGCCAGCAGCCTACAGGGTTCCCCCGTGGACACTGAAGCTTTCTTT	CASSLQGSPVDTEAFF
TRBD1	14	TRBV7-2	-	TRBJ1-1	TGTGCCAGCAGCTCCGGGACAGGGCGCACTGAAGCTTTCTTT	CASSSGTGRTEAFF
TRBD1	15	TRBV5-5	-	TRBJ2-7	TGTGCCAGCAGCTTGTCCCGACAGGGGAGCTACGAGCAGTACTTC	CASSLSRQGSYEQYF
TRBD2	15	TRBV10-3	-	TRBJ2-7	TGTGCCATCAGTGACGGAAGCGGGGGGTCCTACGAGCAGTACTTC	CAISDGSGGSYEQYF
TRBD1	15	TRBV6-5	-	TRBJ2-7	TGTGCCAGCAGAGCCTGGGACAGGGGCGCGATAGAGCAGTACTTC	CASRAWDRGAIEQYF
-	15	TRBV28	-	TRBJ1-1	TGTGCCAGCAGTACTCTGGACATCCGGAGAACTGAAGCTTTCTTT	CASSTLDIRRTEAFF
-	17	TRBV7-6	-	TRBJ1-5	TGTGCCAGCAGCCCCAATGCAGACACCGGAGGGGATCAGCCCCAGCATTTT	CASSPNADTGGDQPQHF
-	13	TRBV19	-	TRBJ2-3	TGTGCCAGTAGCGTGATGCGATCAGATACGCAGTATTTT	CASSVMRSDTQYF
-	14	TRBV29-1	once	TRBJ2-2	TGCAGCGTCGAGGGCAGGGCCGGAACCGGGGAGCTGTTTTTT	CSVEGRAGTGELFF
-	14	TRBV7-6	-	TRBJ2-1	TGTGCCAGCAGCTTTAGACAGGCGACGGGCGAGCAGTTCTTC	CASSFRQATGEQFF
TRBD1	15	TRBV14	-	TRBJ1-2	TGTGCCAGCAGCCAAATCAGGGGGCCACCCGACGGCTACACCTTC	CASSQIRGPPDGYTF
-	13	TRBV30	-	TRBJ1-4	TGTGCCTGGAGTTGGAATCTTGGGGAAAAACTGTTTTTT	CAWSWNLGEKLFF
-	14	TRBV19	-	TRBJ2-3	TGTGCCAGTAGTCAAACGGGGGGCACAGATACGCAGTATTTT	CASSQTGGTDTQYF
-	13	TRBV12-3/TRBV12-4	-	TRBJ1-1	TGTGCCAGCAGCCCAGGGTTGGGGACTGAAGCTTTCTTT	CASSPGLGTEAFF
-	12	TRBV30	-	TRBJ1-4	TGTGCCTGGACCGTAACGCGGGAAAAACTGTTTTTT	CAWTVTREKLFF
-	17	TRBV2	-	TRBJ1-2	TGTGCCAGCAGTGAAACCAAAAGAGGGGAACCCAACTATGGCTACACCTTC	CASSETKRGEPNYGYTF
-	17	TRBV2	-	TRBJ2-5	TGTGCCAGCAGTGAAGCCACGGACAGTAGCCTTTGGGAGACCCAGTACTTC	CASSEATDSSLWETQYF
-	18	TRBV7-9	-	TRBJ1-6	TGTGCCAGCACCGTAGGCTTGGGGGGAAGCTCCTATAATTCACCCCTCCACTTT	CASTVGLGGSSYNSPLHF
TRBD2	12	TRBV7-3	-	TRBJ2-1	TGTGCCAGCAGCCCCCTAGCGGGGGAGCAGTTCTTC	CASSPLAGEQFF
-	14	TRBV7-9	-	TRBJ1-1	TGTGCCAGCAGCTTAACGCAGGAGAACACTGAAGCTTTCTTT	CASSLTQENTEAFF
-	13	TRBV11-2	-	TRBJ1-1	TGTGCCAGCAGCTTAGACAGGGTTACTGAAGCTTTCTTT	CASSLDRVTEAFF
TRBD2	13	TRBV28	-	TRBJ2-2	TGTGCCACAGTACGGGGGGACACCGGGGAGCTGTTTTTT	CATVRGDTGELFF
-	11	TRBV3-1/TRBV3-2	-	TRBJ2-1	TGTGCCAGCAGCCAAGATAATGAGCAGTTCTTC	CASSQDNEQFF
TRBD1	14	TRBV28	-	TRBJ2-2	TGTGCCAGCAGTTTGACAGGGCTCACCGGGGAGCTGTTTTTT	CASSLTGLTGELFF
TRBD1	15	TRBV6-6	few	TRBJ1-4	TGTGCCAGCAGTTACTATACAGGGGGCAGTGAAAAACTGTTTTTT	CASSYYTGGSEKLFF
-	17	TRBV5-1	-	TRBJ1-1	TGCGCCAGCAGCCGAGTCATCGGGTCACAGGGGAACACTGAAGCTTTCTTT	CASSRVIGSQGNTEAFF
-	16	TRBV19	-	TRBJ2-1	TGTGCCAGTAGTATAGGTCTCGGGGCTGGGTCTTATGAGCAGTTCTTC	CASSIGLGAGSYEQFF
-	14	TRBV7-2	-	TRBJ1-1	TGTGCCAGCAGCCCCGGAGGGCTTAACACTGAAGCTTTCTTT	CASSPGGLNTEAFF
-	16	TRBV7-9	-	TRBJ2-1	TGTGCCAGCAGCTTGGGGAGGAGTGGGCAGTACAATGAGCAGTTCTTC	CASSLGRSGQYNEQFF
-	14	TRBV6-5	-	TRBJ1-2	TGTGCCAGCAGTTACGGGGGGCCTCTCTATGGCTACACCTTC	CASSYGGPLYGYTF
-	13	TRBV9	few	TRBJ1-3	TGTGCCAGCAAGGCAAATTCTGGAAACACCATATATTTT	CASKANSGNTIYF
TRBD1	15	TRBV7-2	-	TRBJ1-1	TGTGCCAGCAGCTTAGCAGGGACAGGAGTCTCTGAAGCTTTCTTT	CASSLAGTGVSEAFF
TRBD1	16	TRBV4-1	few	TRBJ2-7	TGCGCCAGCAGCCAAGATCGCAGGGACAGCTCCTACGAGCAGTACTTC	CASSQDRRDSSYEQYF
-	15	TRBV19	-	TRBJ1-2	TGTGCCAGTAGTATTCGTGCAGGGTATCATTATGGCTACACCTTC	CASSIRAGYHYGYTF
TRBD1	15	TRBV19	-	TRBJ2-7	TGTGCCAGTAGTACCTCGGGACAGGGAGTTTACGAGCAGTACTTC	CASSTSGQGVYEQYF
-	20	TRBV3-1/TRBV3-2	-	TRBJ2-3	TGTGCCAGCAGCCAAGAGCTCGGGGGTGGTACCTGGAGGTCCACAGATACGCAGTATTTT	CASSQELGGGTWRSTDTQYF
TRBD1	15	TRBV6-2/TRBV6-3	-	TRBJ2-1	TGTGCCAGCAGTGCCCCGTACAGGGGTGGTAATGAGCAGTTCTTC	CASSAPYRGGNEQFF
-	13	TRBV30	-	TRBJ2-7	TGTGCCTGGAGTGTAGTTGGGTCGAACGAGCAGTACTTC	CAWSVVGSNEQYF
-	12	TRBV6-2/TRBV6-3	-	TRBJ2-7	TGTGCCAGCAGTTACTCCCAGCAGAAGCAGTACTTC	CASSYSQQKQYF
-	15	TRBV6-6	-	TRBJ2-2	TGTGCCAGCAGTTACGGGAAGGGCCGGACCGGGGAGCTGTTTTTT	CASSYGKGRTGELFF
TRBD1	17	TRBV7-3	-	TRBJ1-6	TGTGCCAGCAGCACCCCGGACAGGGCTAACTATAATTCACCCCTCCACTTT	CASSTPDRANYNSPLHF
-	15	TRBV4-3	-	TRBJ2-7	TGCGCCAGCAGCCAAGATGTCAGGGGGGCCTACGAGCAGTACTTC	CASSQDVRGAYEQYF
-	15	TRBV4-1	-	TRBJ1-5	TGCGCCAGCAGCCTAGGAGTTAATAGCAATCAGCCCCAGCATTTT	CASSLGVNSNQPQHF
TRBD1	16	TRBV5-4	few	TRBJ2-7	TGTGCCAGCAGCGGAGACAGGGAACGGGTGTACTACGAGCAGTACTTC	CASSGDRERVYYEQYF
-	17	TRBV7-2	-	TRBJ1-6	TGTGCCAGCAGCTCATGGACGGTGGGCTCCTATAATTCACCCCTCCACTTT	CASSSWTVGSYNSPLHF
-	13	TRBV4-2	-	TRBJ2-7	TGTGCCAGCAGCCAAGCGCCTCGGTACGAGCAGTACTTC	CASSQAPRYEQYF
TRBD1	13	TRBV7-9	-	TRBJ2-7	TGTGCCAGTATAGGGCAGGGGGCCTACGAGCAGTACTTC	CASIGQGAYEQYF
-	17	TRBV7-8	-	TRBJ2-3	TGTGCCAGCAGCTCCCCCATGAGGGCAGATCACACAGATACGCAGTATTTT	CASSSPMRADHTDTQYF
-	13	TRBV4-1	few	TRBJ2-5	TGCGCCAGCAGCCAAGGAGTAGGAGAGACCCAGTACTTC	CASSQGVGETQYF
-	14	TRBV9	-	TRBJ2-3	TGTGCCAGCAGCCTTCGACAGGACACAGATACGCAGTATTTT	CASSLRQDTDTQYF
-	13	TRBV18	-	TRBJ1-5	TGTGCCAGCTCACCAGGAGGCGGCCAGCCCCAGCATTTT	CASSPGGGQPQHF
-	13	TRBV24-1	-	TRBJ2-7	TGTGCCACCAGTGATTTCCGGGGATACGAGCAGTACTTC	CATSDFRGYEQYF